Each of the 24 T cell receptor beta chains below was sequenced from the same sample in a study of cytomegalovirus exposure and HLA in healthy donors. The study ran its PCR with 60 Vbeta and 13 Jbeta primers. Generated by immunoSEQ multiplex PCR, the TCRdb table keeps only in-frame clones and is missing some. The sample carries over 40,000 clones, roughly 80% recorded once. The sequenced sample was PBMCs. All receptors come from a woman aged 40 to 50 in good health and CMV-seropositive.

V and J are TRBV30 and TRBJ2-7; 12 bases fit TRBD1. This CDR3 contains 18 residues. Germline V lookup: CDR1 GTSNPN, CDR2 SVGIG (reference sequence). Unmatched junction bases numbered 18, after V lost 4 bases and J lost 5 bases. CDR3 sequence: CAWTSAPGTGGKINEQYF. CDR3 DNA: TGTGCCTGGACCTCCGCCCCCGGGACAGGGGGCAAAATCAACGAGCAGTACTTC.

The rearrangement joins TRBV10-3 to TRBJ1-4; 10 nucleotides align to TRBD1. V shed 0 bases, J shed 8 bases, and the junction held 6 bases outside the gene matches. This CDR3 spans 16 amino acids. The germline V gene has CDR1 ENHRY and CDR2 SYGVKD. The CDR3 reads CAISESRTGGTEKLFF. In DNA form, the CDR3 reads TGTGCCATCAGTGAGTCCAGGACAGGGGGGACGGAAAAACTGTTTTTT.

This chain joins TRBV10-2 and TRBJ1-2; D gene ambiguous. Germline V gene lookup returns CDR1 WSHSY and CDR2 SAAADI. The V gene lost 1 base and the J gene lost 6 bases, with 18 bases spanning the gap. CDR3 length: 16 residues. This CDR3 reads CASSEYRTPGANGYTF. CDR3 bases: TGCGCCAGCAGTGAGTACCGAACCCCGGGAGCCAATGGCTACACCTTC.

This clone came up a few times. The chain's CDR3 is CASSSGQGIGSTDTQYF. CDR3 nucleotides: TGTGCCAGCAGCTCGGGACAGGGGATCGGGAGCACAGATACGCAGTATTTT. The J gene is TRBJ2-3, the V gene TRBV7-3, with 10 nucleotides matching TRBD1. The CDR3 sequence is 17 residues long. CDR1 and CDR2 from the germline V gene are SGHTA and FQGTGA. The trim removed 4 bases at V and 0 bases at J, leaving 7 bases unmatched.

The chain couples TRBV5-4 to TRBJ1-3; D is ambiguous. CDR1 is SGHNT and CDR2 is YYREEE in the germline V gene (reference sequence). V lost 4 bases and J lost 0, with 5 bases in between. The CDR3 runs 13 residues. The CDR3 sequence: CASSADSGNTIYF. The DNA for the CDR3 is TGTGCCAGCAGCGCGGACTCTGGAAACACCATATATTTT.

The V call is TRBV20-1, the J call TRBJ2-7; D not certain. Trimming shortened V by 1 base and J by 3 bases, and 4 bases separated the two germline ends. The CDR3 spans 11 residues. Germline V gene lookup returns CDR1 DFQATT and CDR2 SNEGSKA (reference sequence). CDR3 in amino acids: CSARGDYEQYF. The CDR3, as DNA: TGCAGTGCTAGAGGCGACTACGAGCAGTACTTC.

The chain recombines TRBV28 with TRBJ2-3, with 8 bases aligning to TRBD2. Germline lookup yields CDR1 MDHEN and CDR2 SYDVKM. The V segment lost 3 bases and the J segment 1 base; nucleotides outside the gene matches: 6. The CDR3 has 16 residues. For the CDR3, the DNA is TGTGCCAGCAGTTTGGGGCGGCGGGGGGGCACAGATACGCAGTATTTT. Amino acid sequence: CASSLGRRGGTDTQYF.

The genes are TRBV7-5 and TRBJ2-7; TRBD1, the table's D call, lacks a check against the DNA. TRBV7-5 is assigned pseudogene status. This CDR3 spans 15 amino acids. The CDR3 coding sequence is TGTGTCAGAAGCGCAGTGGGACAGGGACCGAAAGAGCAGTACTTC. This gives the protein CVRSAVGQGPKEQYF.

The genes are TRBV10-3 and TRBJ1-6; D perhaps matches TRBD1 (5 bases). Deletions cut 4 bases from V and 6 bases from J, with 16 bases between. From germline, CDR1 is ENHRY and CDR2 SYGVKD. The CDR3 runs to 16 residues. The CDR3 is CAISGAGREANSPLHF. The DNA of the CDR3 is TGTGCCATCAGTGGGGCGGGCAGGGAGGCTAATTCACCCCTCCACTTT.

This clone was counted only a few times. The V and J genes are TRBV5-1 and TRBJ2-3, with D possibly being TRBD2 (7 bases). This CDR3 has 14 residues. Germline V gene data show CDR1 as SGHRS and CDR2 as YFSETQ. The V end lost 0 bases, the J end lost 4 bases, and 9 bases lay between the germline ends. CDR3 nucleotides: TGCGCCAGCAGCTTGGCCGGGGGGCCAGATACGCAGTATTTT. The encoded protein is CASSLAGGPDTQYF.

The chain is built from TRBV29-1 and TRBJ1-4; TRBD1 might be the D (5 bases). Trimming left V 4 bases short and J 5 bases short, with 14 bases between. This CDR3 has 14 residues. CDR1 and CDR2 from the germline V gene are SQVTM and ANQGSEA. The chain's CDR3 is CSVGLGGGNEKLFF. The CDR3 DNA reads TGCAGCGTTGGTCTTGGGGGGGGGAATGAAAAACTGTTTTTT. The variable domain in full, with the rest retrieved from reference TRBV29-1 and TRBJ1-4, is SAVISQKPSRDICQRGTSLTIQCQVDSQVTMMFWYRQQPGQSLTLIATANQGSEATYESGFVIDKFPISRPNLTFSTLTVSNMSPEDSSIYLCSVGLGGGNEKLFFGSGTQLSVL.

This chain joins TRBV12-5 and TRBJ2-3, with D possibly being TRBD1 (5 bases). Germline CDR1 LGHNT, CDR2 FRNRAP. The CDR3 contains 13 residues. Trimming removed 6 bases at V and 7 bases at J, with 14 bases between. The CDR3 coding sequence is TGTGCTAGTGGCCTTACCGACAGATATACGCAGTATTTT. Its translation is CASGLTDRYTQYF.

The chain carries TRBV4-2 and TRBJ2-3, with a weak D call TRBD1 (7 bases). Germline V gene lookup returns CDR1 LGHNA and CDR2 YNFKEQ. The germline V and J ends were trimmed by 0 bases and 7 bases, with 23 bases remaining between them. The CDR3 covers 18 residues. CDR3 coding DNA: TGTGCCAGCAGCCAAGAGTCTCAGGGGGGCTCCCCCCTGAATACGCAGTATTTT. As protein: CASSQESQGGSPLNTQYF.

This clone has a single count. Germline and junction disagree at one end, which may indicate a read error. The chain recombines TRBV2 with TRBJ2-7, with 9 bases that match TRBD1. The CDR3 sequence is 14 residues long. The germline V gene encodes CDR1 SNHLY and CDR2 FYNNEI. The CDR3 coding sequence is TGTGCCAGCAGGACCACAGGGGGCGCGTACGGGCAGTACTTC. Protein product: CASRTTGGAYGQYF.

The CDR3 sequence is CASSKPGTSSYNSPLHF. In nucleotides, the CDR3 is TGTGCCAGCAGCAAACCCGGGACAAGCTCCTATAATTCACCCCTCCACTTT. The J gene is TRBJ1-6, the V gene TRBV21-1; the table's D gene call, TRBD1, was not cross checked with the DNA. TRBV21-1 is assigned pseudogene status. The CDR3 length is 17 residues.

This sequence joins TRBV7-8 and TRBJ1-1, with a possible D match to TRBD1 (5 bases). From germline, CDR1 is SGHVS and CDR2 FQNEAQ. Trimming removed 5 bases at V and 6 bases at J, with 16 bases between. The CDR3 length is 14 residues. In DNA form, the CDR3 reads TGTGCCAGCAGCAATCGGGACTTTGTCGCTGAAGCTTTCTTT. This gives the protein CASSNRDFVAEAFF.

This clone was detected once. V is TRBV7-2 and J is TRBJ1-1; no definite D call. This CDR3 has 14 residues. CDR1 is SGHTA, CDR2 FQGNSA, per germline. V gave up 2 bases and J gave up 1 base, with 8 bases separating them. The chain's CDR3 is CASSLLVPNTEAFF. Here the CDR3 DNA reads TGTGCCAGCAGCTTACTTGTCCCGAACACTGAAGCTTTCTTT.

The chain links TRBV15 to TRBJ2-7, with TRBD2 as a possible D gene (6 bases). Germline lookup yields CDR1 LNHNV and CDR2 YYDKDF (reference sequence). The CDR3 totals 14 residues. V was trimmed by 4 bases and J by 4 bases, leaving 14 bases between them. The CDR3 DNA sequence: TGTGCCACCAGCACCGGGCGGGGCGGGTACGAGCAGTACTTC. As protein: CATSTGRGGYEQYF.

The genes are TRBV6-5 and TRBJ2-2; TRBD2 agrees at 11 bases. V trimming: 5 bases; J trimming: 4 bases; junction bases outside the gene matches: 3. The CDR3 spans 15 residues. Germline V gene sequence: CDR1 MNHEY, CDR2 SVGAGI. This chain's CDR3 is CASSPLAGATGELFF. Written as DNA, the CDR3 is TGTGCCAGCAGTCCACTAGCGGGGGCCACCGGGGAGCTGTTTTTT.

The chain links TRBV29-1 to TRBJ1-3, with 7 bases identical to TRBD1. The CDR3 is 13 residues long. The trim removed 7 bases at V and 2 bases at J, leaving 5 bases unmatched. Germline CDR1 SQVTM, CDR2 ANQGSEA. The DNA of the CDR3 is TGCAGCGCCGATACAGGGGCTGGAAACACCATATATTTT. Amino acids: CSADTGAGNTIYF. Combining the CDR3 with reference TRBV29-1 and TRBJ1-3 gives the whole variable domain SAVISQKPSRDICQRGTSLTIQCQVDSQVTMMFWYRQQPGQSLTLIATANQGSEATYESGFVIDKFPISRPNLTFSTLTVSNMSPEDSSIYLCSADTGAGNTIYFGEGSWLTVV.

The chain employs TRBV4-1 and TRBJ2-5; tentatively, D is TRBD2 (6 bases). V lost 0 bases to trimming and J lost 4 bases, with 21 bases between them. This CDR3 has 18 residues. CDR1 is MGHRA, CDR2 YSYEKL, per germline. DNA for the CDR3: TGCGCCAGCAGCCAAGACGGGGTAGGCCAGGGAGGACGAGAGACCCAGTACTTC. This encodes CASSQDGVGQGGRETQYF.

The CDR3 loop is CASSFGQDNEKLFF. CDR3 DNA: TGCGCCAGCAGCTTTGGGCAGGATAATGAAAAACTGTTTTTT. The chain carries TRBV5-1 and TRBJ1-4; D is unclear. This CDR3 is built from 14 residues. V was trimmed by 2 bases and J by 4 bases, leaving 9 bases between them. The germline CDR1 and CDR2 sequences are SGHRS and YFSETQ.

CDR3 in DNA: TGCGCCAGCAGCCCCGGCCCAGGGCGAACCACTGAAGCTTTCTTT. The encoded protein is CASSPGPGRTTEAFF. The J gene is TRBJ1-1, the V gene TRBV5-1, with D possibly matching TRBD1 (5 bases). Per germline, CDR1 SGHRS and CDR2 YFSETQ. This CDR3 has 15 amino acids. The ends were cut back, 4 bases at V and 4 bases at J, with 17 bases in the middle.

The chain uses TRBV5-5 and TRBJ1-1; TRBD1 matches 7 bases. V trimming: 3 bases; J trimming: 7 bases; junction bases outside the gene matches: 15. CDR1 is SGHKS, CDR2 YYEKEE, per germline (reference sequence). This CDR3 comprises 16 residues. CDR3 sequence reads: CASSSATTLQGSEAFF. CDR3 nucleotides: TGTGCCAGCAGCTCGGCCACCACGTTACAGGGGAGTGAAGCTTTCTTT.